These T cell receptor beta chains were read from a single sample in a study of beta chain features in type 1 diabetes. The repertoire was sequenced with immunoSEQ multiplex PCR; TCRdb's copy has only in-frame clones and lacks some. Of some 270,000 clones in the sample, approximately 11% were seen once. Sequences were obtained from naive CD4+ T cells from blood. The receptors were sampled from a man younger than 40 with type 1 diabetes. The conserved cysteine and the conserved F or W are not part of the CDR3 here. Each record gives: J gene, V gene, CDR3 length, D gene, clone size, CDR3 protein. D genes are given only for firm matches. Not all rows give a size; the values are once, few, many and, for expanded clones, a class.

>TRBJ1-1|TRBV7-9|13|TRBD1|.
ASSPLGTGRTEAF
>TRBJ2-5|TRBV2|11|.|.
ASSNRPQETQY
>TRBJ2-1|TRBV7-9|11|TRBD2|.
ASSSSGGHEQF
>TRBJ2-5|TRBV5-6|12|.|few
ASSLRVGQETQY
>TRBJ2-7|TRBV18|12|.|.
ASSAQGSSYEQY
>TRBJ2-3|TRBV27|11|.|few
ASSPANTDTQY
>TRBJ1-2|TRBV5-6|12|TRBD1|.
ASSLGQGGYGYT
>TRBJ2-7|TRBV18|11|.|few
ASSPSGPNEQY
>TRBJ1-1|TRBV5-4|11|.|few
ASSVTGSTEAF
>TRBJ2-4|TRBV5-4|13|TRBD1|.
ASSVQWDRKNIQY
>TRBJ1-1|TRBV13|11|.|few
ASSLEQGTEAF
>TRBJ2-7|TRBV15|15|.|few
ATSRDHRGLISYEQY
>TRBJ2-2|TRBV5-4|13|TRBD2|.
ASTLGLAGSGELF
>TRBJ2-3|TRBV18|12|TRBD2|.
ASSPSGGADTQY
>TRBJ2-7|TRBV28|12|TRBD1|.
ASSPGTGYYEQY
>TRBJ2-7|TRBV2|10|.|.
ASSDRGYEQY
>TRBJ2-6|TRBV4-1|16|.|.
ASSQDGGARAGANVLT
>TRBJ1-2|TRBV2|14|.|.
ASSPQGSWTNYGYT
>TRBJ2-1|TRBV5-4|9|.|.
ASSSDSREF
>TRBJ1-1|TRBV7-6|14|TRBD1|once
ASSLTGGRKGTEAF